These 2 T cell receptor beta chains were sequenced from one sample in a study of shared clonotypes between healthy human individuals. Profiling relied on immunoSEQ multiplex PCR, and the TCRdb table lists in-frame clones only, not all of them. The sample has 400,000 to 600,000 clones, around 95% seen once. The specimen was naive CD4+ T cells sorted from blood. Subset described: CD45RA+ positively selected. These TCRs come from a woman in her twenties or thirties in good health.

This chain connects TRBV5-4 to TRBJ1-1; D ambiguous. The germline V gene encodes CDR1 SGHNT and CDR2 YYREEE (reference sequence). V lost 0 bases, J lost 1 base, and 13 bases lay in between. CDR3 length: 16 amino acids. CDR3 residues: CASSLARPNRNTEAFF. The CDR3 nucleotides are TGTGCCAGCAGCTTGGCTCGGCCAAACCGGAACACTGAAGCTTTCTTT.

The rearrangement links TRBV15 to TRBJ1-5; 12 bases are shared with TRBD1. The CDR3 runs 21 residues. The germline CDR1 and CDR2 sequences are LNHNV and YYDKDF (reference sequence). With 2 bases clipped from V and 1 base from J, the junction kept 15 bases outside the gene matches. The CDR3 loop reads CATSRTLPGTGGLVSNQPQHF. DNA of the CDR3: TGTGCCACCAGCAGAACCCTCCCCGGGACAGGGGGCTTGGTCAGCAATCAGCCCCAGCATTTT.